Presented here are 21 T cell receptor beta chains from one specimen sequenced in a study of CD8 T cells in ankylosing spondylitis. Overall study findings and caveats: One TCR beta motif, made up of under ten highly homologous variants, appeared characteristic of ankylosing spondylitis blood.

One entry per CDR3 protein results from TCRdb running MiXCR on the 5' RACE reads. This sample has 500,000 to 550,000 distinct CDR3 sequences, with 12% found just once. What these receptors recognize is not known. Material for sequencing was blood, either unsorted or a sorted T cell fraction (not recorded which). These receptors all stem from a male donor with ankylosing spondylitis.

The genes are TRBV20-1 and TRBJ2-1; 10 nucleotides match TRBD1. The CDR3 is made up of 16 amino acids. The V segment lost 3 bases and the J segment 4 bases; nucleotides outside the gene matches: 9. Per germline, CDR1 DFQATT and CDR2 SNEGSKA (reference sequence). DNA for the CDR3: TGCAGTGCTAGGTTTCGGGGACAGGGGTCTTACAATGAGCAGTTCTTC. It codes for CSARFRGQGSYNEQFF.

This clonotype showed up just a few times. The rearrangement links TRBV29-1 to TRBJ2-2, with a possible D match to TRBD2 (6 bases). V dropped 6 bases and J dropped 1 base, with 9 bases sitting between them. Germline V gene sequence: CDR1 SQVTM, CDR2 ANQGSEA. This CDR3 region has 13 residues. DNA of the CDR3: TGCAGCGTAAGAGCGGGGAACACCGGGGAGCTGTTTTTT. It is translated as CSVRAGNTGELFF.

The chain combines TRBV3-1 with TRBJ2-5; possibly TRBD1 for D (5 bases). V lost 1 base and J lost 6, with 12 bases in between. CDR3 length equals 14 residues. CDR1 LGHDT and CDR2 YNNKEL come from the germline V gene (reference sequence). The CDR3 coding sequence is TGTGCCAGCAGCCAAGTCGTAGGGGCCAAGACCCAGTACTTC. As protein: CASSQVVGAKTQYF.

The CDR3 DNA sequence: TGTGCCATCAGAGACATAAGCTCTGGGGCCAACGTCCTGACTTTC. Protein: CAIRDISSGANVLTF. The chain recombines TRBV10-3 with TRBJ2-6; no definite D call. V was pared by 6 bases and J by 0 bases, with 9 bases between. This CDR3 region has 15 residues. Germline lookup yields CDR1 ENHRY and CDR2 SYGVKD.

The V and J genes are TRBV18 and TRBJ2-7; possible D gene TRBD2, 6 bases. This CDR3 is built from 15 residues. CDR1 and CDR2 (germline): KGHSH, LQKENI. V lost 4 bases and J lost 0, with 13 bases in between. This chain's CDR3 is CASSLGGESSYEQYF. The CDR3 nucleotides read TGTGCCAGCTCACTTGGCGGGGAGAGCTCCTACGAGCAGTACTTC.

This clonotype showed up many times. The V gene is TRBV12-3 or TRBV12-4, the J gene TRBJ2-2, with 10 bases lining up with TRBD2. The CDR3 loop spans 15 amino acids. With V trimmed by 6 bases and J by 6 bases, 7 bases remained unmatched. In DNA form, the CDR3 reads TGTGCCAGCAGGCTAGCGGGAGCTGGGGCCGGGGAGCTGTTTTTT. Translation: CASRLAGAGAGELFF.

The chain has TRBV10-3 and TRBJ1-2; TRBD1 is a possible D gene (6 bases). CDR3 length: 15 residues. Germline V CDR1 and CDR2: ENHRY, SYGVKD. The V end was cut by 11 bases, the J end by 10 bases, with 29 bases between. CDR3 region: CAVFQGISSIRDYTF. The CDR3 nucleotides read TGTGCCGTCTTTCAGGGGATTAGTTCTATTCGTGACTACACCTTC.

This clonotype was seen at least ten times. The V gene is TRBV7-2, the J gene TRBJ2-3, with TRBD1 matching over 9 bases. Unmatched junction bases numbered 5, after V lost 4 bases and J lost 6 bases. The CDR3 extends over 14 amino acids. Germline values: CDR1 SGHTA, CDR2 FQGNSA. Here the CDR3 DNA reads TGTGCCAGCAGCTACAGGGGGCCTTCGGATACGCAGTATTTT. Residues: CASSYRGPSDTQYF.

Many counts were recorded for this clonotype. The rearrangement joins TRBV12-3 or TRBV12-4 to TRBJ2-1; 9 bases agree with TRBD2. The CDR3 consists of 15 residues. With 8 bases clipped from V and 4 bases from J, the junction kept 9 bases outside the gene matches. This CDR3 reads CASLAGVVWYNEQFF. The DNA for the CDR3 is TGTGCCAGCTTAGCGGGAGTGGTGTGGTACAATGAGCAGTTCTTC.

The table lists this clonotype with a count of one. This chain uses TRBV5-1 with TRBJ2-3; D not certain. The V gene's germline CDR1 is SGHRS and CDR2 YFSETQ. V was clipped by 0 bases and J by 3 bases, with 11 bases between them. This CDR3 contains 15 residues. The CDR3: CASSLDFGITDTQYF. The CDR3 DNA is TGCGCCAGCAGCTTGGATTTCGGAATAACAGATACGCAGTATTTT.

The V gene is TRBV7-2, the J gene TRBJ1-1, with D maybe TRBD1 (5 bases). Deletions cut 4 bases from V and 4 bases from J, with 10 bases between. Germline CDR1 reads SGHTA; CDR2 reads FQGNSA. The CDR3 contains 13 residues. The CDR3 DNA sequence: TGTGCCAGCAGCTCCTATAGGGGCACTGAAGCTTTCTTT. Amino acids: CASSSYRGTEAFF. Using reference TRBV7-2 and TRBJ1-1 for the parts outside the CDR3, the full variable domain is GAGVSQSPSNKVTEKGKDVELRCDPISGHTALYWYRQSLGQGLEFLIYFQGNSAPDKSGLPSDRFSAERTGGSVSTLTIQRTQQEDSAVYLCASSSYRGTEAFFGQGTRLTVV.

This clonotype came up many times. V gene TRBV20-1 combines with J gene TRBJ2-4; 7 bases agree with TRBD1. The germline V gene encodes CDR1 DFQATT and CDR2 SNEGSKA (reference sequence). This CDR3 is 16 amino acids long. The V and J ends lost 3 bases and 7 bases, in that order; junction bases with no gene match: 15. Here the CDR3 DNA reads TGCAGTGCTAGTGATGTCGGTGGCAGGGGGTGGAACATTCAGTACTTC. Protein: CSASDVGGRGWNIQYF.

In its sample, this clonotype was seen a few times. This chain uses TRBV12-3 or TRBV12-4 with TRBJ1-2, with 7 bases identical to TRBD1. This CDR3 region has 15 residues. V lost 3 bases, J lost 3 bases, and 7 bases stayed unmatched. This chain's CDR3 is CASSFGDRAHYGYTF. In DNA form, the CDR3 reads TGTGCCAGCAGTTTCGGAGACAGGGCTCACTATGGCTACACCTTC.

This clonotype was detected only a few times. The chain carries TRBV4-1 and TRBJ2-5; a possible D gene is TRBD1 (5 bases). The germline CDR1 and CDR2 sequences are MGHRA and YSYEKL. The CDR3 consists of 16 residues. With 2 bases removed from V and 2 bases from J, the gap between germline ends came to 15 bases. CDR3 sequence: CASSQLGGAAQETQYF. The CDR3 coding sequence is TGCGCCAGCAGCCAATTGGGTGGGGCGGCACAAGAGACCCAGTACTTC.

The chain has TRBV29-1 and TRBJ2-1, with D unclear. The CDR3 covers 9 residues. Germline V gene sequence: CDR1 SQVTM, CDR2 ANQGSEA. The V and J ends lost 3 bases and 8 bases respectively, with 2 bases between them. Here the CDR3 reads CSVDHEQFF. In nucleotides, the CDR3 is TGCAGCGTTGACCATGAGCAGTTCTTC.

This chain uses TRBV24-1 with TRBJ2-5, with D hard to call. CDR3 length equals 12 residues. Germline loops: CDR1 KGHDR, CDR2 SFDVKD. With 3 bases removed from V and 5 bases from J, the gap between germline ends came to 6 bases. CDR3 in amino acids: CATSDPFETQYF. CDR3 DNA: TGTGCCACCAGTGATCCCTTTGAGACCCAGTACTTC.

This clonotype was counted a few times. CDR3 in amino acids: CAGSEGPGETQYF. In nucleotides, the CDR3 is TGTGCGGGGAGCGAGGGCCCGGGAGAGACCCAGTACTTC. V gene TRBV7-9 combines with J gene TRBJ2-5, with D perhaps TRBD2 (5 bases). Germline values: CDR1 SEHNR, CDR2 FQNEAQ (reference sequence). CDR3 length: 13 amino acids.

This chain links TRBV5-6 with TRBJ1-2, with a tentative D call TRBD1 (6 bases). Trimming shortened V by 1 base and J by 6 bases, and 13 bases separated the two germline ends. CDR1 and CDR2 from the germline V gene are SGHDT and YYEEEE. The CDR3 has 14 amino acids. The CDR3 spells CASSLIQGKDGYTF. The CDR3 region has the DNA TGTGCCAGCAGCTTGATACAGGGAAAGGATGGCTACACCTTC.

This clonotype occurred many times. This chain links TRBV12-3 or TRBV12-4 with TRBJ1-5; D ambiguous. V lost 6 bases and J lost 7, with 16 bases in between. This CDR3 is built from 14 residues. The chain's CDR3 is CASSPVSWEQPQHF. The DNA for the CDR3 is TGTGCCAGCAGCCCCGTTTCTTGGGAGCAGCCCCAGCATTTT.

This clonotype has only a few counts. The CDR3 DNA sequence: TGTGCCAGCAGCCACGAAGGGGGCGAGACTAATGAAAAACTGTTTTTT. Its translation is CASSHEGGETNEKLFF. V is TRBV3-1 and J is TRBJ1-4, with 7 nucleotides matching TRBD1. The CDR3 has 16 residues. The trim removed 3 bases at V and 2 bases at J, leaving 6 bases unmatched. CDR1 and CDR2 (germline): LGHDT, YNNKEL (reference sequence).

The genes are TRBV15 and TRBJ2-6, with 11 bases identical to TRBD2. V lost 3 bases, J lost 0 bases, and 13 bases stayed unmatched. Germline V gives CDR1 LNHNV, CDR2 YYDKDF (reference sequence). This CDR3 contains 21 residues. CDR3 sequence reads: CATSRISGRGIFGSGANVLTF. The CDR3 DNA reads as TGTGCCACCAGCAGGATTAGCGGGAGGGGTATATTTGGCTCTGGGGCCAACGTCCTGACTTTC.